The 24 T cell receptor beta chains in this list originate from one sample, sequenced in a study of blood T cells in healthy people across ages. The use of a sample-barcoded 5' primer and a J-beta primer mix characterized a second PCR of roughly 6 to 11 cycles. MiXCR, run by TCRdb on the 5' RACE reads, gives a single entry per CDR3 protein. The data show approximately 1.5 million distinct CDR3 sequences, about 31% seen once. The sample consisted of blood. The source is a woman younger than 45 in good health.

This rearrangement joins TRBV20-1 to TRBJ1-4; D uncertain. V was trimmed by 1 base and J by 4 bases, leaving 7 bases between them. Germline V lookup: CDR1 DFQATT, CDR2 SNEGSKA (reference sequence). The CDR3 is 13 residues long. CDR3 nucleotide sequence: TGCAGTGCTAGAGGAGGTTATAATGAAAAACTGTTTTTT. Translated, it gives CSARGGYNEKLFF.

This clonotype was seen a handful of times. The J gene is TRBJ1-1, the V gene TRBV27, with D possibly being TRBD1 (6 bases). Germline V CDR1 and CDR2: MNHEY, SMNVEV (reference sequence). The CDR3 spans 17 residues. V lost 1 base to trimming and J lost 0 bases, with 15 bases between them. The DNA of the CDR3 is TGTGCCAGCAGTTTATTCGGGGGCTTAACACTGAACACTGAAGCTTTCTTT. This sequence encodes CASSLFGGLTLNTEAFF.

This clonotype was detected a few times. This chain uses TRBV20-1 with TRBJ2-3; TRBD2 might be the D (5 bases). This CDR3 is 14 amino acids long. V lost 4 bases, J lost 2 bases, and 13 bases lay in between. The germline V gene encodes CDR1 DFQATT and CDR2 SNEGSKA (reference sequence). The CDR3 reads CSATSTESTDTQYF. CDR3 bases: TGCAGTGCTACTAGCACCGAGTCCACAGATACGCAGTATTTT.

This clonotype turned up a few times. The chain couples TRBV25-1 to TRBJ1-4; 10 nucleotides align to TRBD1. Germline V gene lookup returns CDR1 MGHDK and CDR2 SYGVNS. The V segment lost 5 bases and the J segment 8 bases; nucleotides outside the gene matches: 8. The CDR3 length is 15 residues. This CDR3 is CASSTRQGAREKLFF. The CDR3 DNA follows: TGTGCCAGCAGTACGCGACAGGGGGCGAGGGAAAAACTGTTTTTT.

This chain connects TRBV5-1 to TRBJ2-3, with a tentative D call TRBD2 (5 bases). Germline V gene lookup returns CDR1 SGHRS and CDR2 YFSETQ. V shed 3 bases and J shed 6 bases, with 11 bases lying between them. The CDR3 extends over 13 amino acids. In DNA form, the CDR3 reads TGCGCCAGCAGCTGGGAGAGCTCGGATACGCAGTATTTT. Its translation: CASSWESSDTQYF. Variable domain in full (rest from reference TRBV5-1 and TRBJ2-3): KAGVTQTPRYLIKTRGQQVTLSCSPISGHRSVSWYQQTPGQGLQFLFEYFSETQRNKGNFPGRFSGRQFSNSRSEMNVSTLELGDSALYLCASSWESSDTQYFGPGTRLTVL.

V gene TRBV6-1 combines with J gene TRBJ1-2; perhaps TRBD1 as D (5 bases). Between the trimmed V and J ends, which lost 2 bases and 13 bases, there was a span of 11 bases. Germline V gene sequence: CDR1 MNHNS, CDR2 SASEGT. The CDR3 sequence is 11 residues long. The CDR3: CASSERDAATF. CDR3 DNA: TGTGCCAGCAGTGAACGGGACGCGGCCACCTTC.

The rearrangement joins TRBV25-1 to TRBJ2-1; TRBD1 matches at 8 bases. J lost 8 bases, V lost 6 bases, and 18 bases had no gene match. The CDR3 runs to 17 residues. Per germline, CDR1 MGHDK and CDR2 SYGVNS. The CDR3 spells CASSEISQQGEGYEQFF. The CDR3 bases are TGTGCCAGCAGCGAAATATCCCAACAGGGGGAAGGATATGAGCAGTTCTTC.

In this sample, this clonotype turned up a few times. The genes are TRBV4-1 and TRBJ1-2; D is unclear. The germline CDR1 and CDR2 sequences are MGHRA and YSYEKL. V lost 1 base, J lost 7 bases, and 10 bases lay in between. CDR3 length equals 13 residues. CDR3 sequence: CASSQVGRSGYTF. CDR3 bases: TGCGCCAGCAGCCAAGTCGGCAGAAGTGGCTACACCTTC.

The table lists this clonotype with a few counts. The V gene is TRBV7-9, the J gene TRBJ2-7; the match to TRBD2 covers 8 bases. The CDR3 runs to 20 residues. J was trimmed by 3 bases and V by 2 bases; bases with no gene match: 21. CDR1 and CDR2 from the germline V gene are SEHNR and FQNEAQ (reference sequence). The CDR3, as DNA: TGTGCCAGCAGCTTATATAATCCTGCGACTAGCGCGTTGGTATTCTACGAGCAGTACTTC. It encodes CASSLYNPATSALVFYEQYF.

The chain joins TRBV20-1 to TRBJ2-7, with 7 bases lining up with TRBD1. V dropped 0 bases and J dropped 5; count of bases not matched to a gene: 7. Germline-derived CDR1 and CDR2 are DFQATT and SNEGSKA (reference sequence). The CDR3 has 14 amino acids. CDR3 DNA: TGCAGTGCTAGAGAGGGGACAGTACTCGACGAGCAGTACTTC. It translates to CSAREGTVLDEQYF.

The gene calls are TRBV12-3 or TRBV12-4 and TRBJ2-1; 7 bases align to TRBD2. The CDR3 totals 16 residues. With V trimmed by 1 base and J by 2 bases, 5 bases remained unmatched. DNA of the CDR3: TGTGCCAGCAGTTTAGGAGGCGGGAGTGCCTACAATGAGCAGTTCTTC. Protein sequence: CASSLGGGSAYNEQFF.

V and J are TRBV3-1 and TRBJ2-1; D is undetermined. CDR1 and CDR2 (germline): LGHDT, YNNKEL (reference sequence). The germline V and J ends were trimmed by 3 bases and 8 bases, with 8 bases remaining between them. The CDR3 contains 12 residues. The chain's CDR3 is CASSQFSYEQFF. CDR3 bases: TGTGCCAGCAGCCAGTTTAGCTATGAGCAGTTCTTC.

The CDR3 reads CASSQDHEWGGSETQYF. The CDR3 DNA sequence: TGCGCCAGCAGCCAAGATCACGAGTGGGGGGGATCAGAGACCCAGTACTTC. The chain recombines TRBV4-1 with TRBJ2-5; TRBD2 agrees at 7 bases. The CDR3 sequence is 17 residues long. The V and J ends lost 0 bases and 4 bases, in that order; junction bases with no gene match: 11. Germline V gene data show CDR1 as MGHRA and CDR2 as YSYEKL.

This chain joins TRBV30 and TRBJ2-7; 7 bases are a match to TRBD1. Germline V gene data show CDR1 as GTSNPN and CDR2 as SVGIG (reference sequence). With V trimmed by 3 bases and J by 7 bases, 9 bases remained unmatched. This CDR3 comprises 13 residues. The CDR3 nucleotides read TGTGCCTGGAGGGATAGGGGGCTATTGGAGCAGTACTTC. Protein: CAWRDRGLLEQYF.

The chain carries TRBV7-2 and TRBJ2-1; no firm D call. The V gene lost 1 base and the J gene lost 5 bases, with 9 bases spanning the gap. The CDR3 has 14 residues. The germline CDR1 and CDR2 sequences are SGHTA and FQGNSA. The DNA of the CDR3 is TGTGCCAGCAGCTTAGAACTCGAAGACAATGAGCAGTTCTTC. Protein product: CASSLELEDNEQFF. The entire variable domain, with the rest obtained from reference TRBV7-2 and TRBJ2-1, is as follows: GAGVSQSPSNKVTEKGKDVELRCDPISGHTALYWYRQSLGQGLEFLIYFQGNSAPDKSGLPSDRFSAERTGGSVSTLTIQRTQQEDSAVYLCASSLELEDNEQFFGPGTRLTVL.

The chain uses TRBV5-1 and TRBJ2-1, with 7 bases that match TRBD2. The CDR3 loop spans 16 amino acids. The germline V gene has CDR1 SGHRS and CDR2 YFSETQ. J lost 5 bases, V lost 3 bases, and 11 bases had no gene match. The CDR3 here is CASSSEASGKNNEQFF. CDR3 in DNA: TGCGCCAGCAGCTCGGAGGCTAGCGGAAAAAACAATGAGCAGTTCTTC.

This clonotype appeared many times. The CDR3 loop reads CASSYSWQQETQYF. The CDR3 DNA is TGTGCCAGCAGTTACTCGTGGCAGCAAGAGACCCAGTACTTC. V and J are TRBV6-6 and TRBJ2-5; D unresolved. V shed 0 bases and J shed 2 bases, with 7 bases lying between them. Per germline, CDR1 MNHNY and CDR2 SVGAGI (reference sequence). This CDR3 spans 14 amino acids.

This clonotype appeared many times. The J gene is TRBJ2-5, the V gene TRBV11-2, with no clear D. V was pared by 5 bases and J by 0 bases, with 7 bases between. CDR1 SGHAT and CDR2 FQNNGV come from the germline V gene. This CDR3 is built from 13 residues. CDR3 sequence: CASSGEDQETQYF. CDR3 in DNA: TGTGCCAGCAGCGGCGAGGACCAAGAGACCCAGTACTTC.

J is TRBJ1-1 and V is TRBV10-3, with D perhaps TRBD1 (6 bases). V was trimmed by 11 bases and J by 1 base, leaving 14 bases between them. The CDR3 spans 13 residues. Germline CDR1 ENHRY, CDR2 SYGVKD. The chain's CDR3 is CASSDSPNTEAFF. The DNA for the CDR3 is TGTGCCTCGTCGGACAGCCCGAACACTGAAGCTTTCTTT.

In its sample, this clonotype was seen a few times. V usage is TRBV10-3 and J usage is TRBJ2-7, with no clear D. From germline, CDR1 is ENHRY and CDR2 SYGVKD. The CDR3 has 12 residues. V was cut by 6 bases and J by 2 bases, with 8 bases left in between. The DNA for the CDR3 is TGTGCCATCAGGTCGGTCGCCTACGAGCAGTACTTC. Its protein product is CAIRSVAYEQYF.

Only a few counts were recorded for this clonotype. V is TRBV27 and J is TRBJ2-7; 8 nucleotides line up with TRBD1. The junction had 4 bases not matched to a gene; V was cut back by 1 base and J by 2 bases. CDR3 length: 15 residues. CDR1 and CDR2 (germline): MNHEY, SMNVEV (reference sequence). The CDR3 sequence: CASSLFGQGPYEQYF. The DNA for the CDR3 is TGTGCCAGCAGTTTATTCGGACAGGGCCCCTACGAGCAGTACTTC.

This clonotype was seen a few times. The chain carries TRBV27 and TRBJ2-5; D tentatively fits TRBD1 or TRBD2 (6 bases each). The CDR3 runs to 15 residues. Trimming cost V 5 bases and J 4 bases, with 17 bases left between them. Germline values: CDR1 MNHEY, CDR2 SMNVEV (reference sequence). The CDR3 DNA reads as TGTGCCAGCAGTCGAGACCCGGGGGCCCTAGAGACCCAGTACTTC. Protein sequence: CASSRDPGALETQYF.

The DNA of the CDR3 is TGTGCCAGCAGCACTTCACCGACAGGGGAGAGCGACACTGAAGCTTTCTTT. It is translated as CASSTSPTGESDTEAFF. The rearrangement links TRBV2 to TRBJ1-1, with 8 bases identical to TRBD1. V lost 6 bases to trimming and J lost 3 bases; unmatched junction nucleotides: 15. The germline gives CDR1 SNHLY, CDR2 FYNNEI. The CDR3 consists of 17 residues.

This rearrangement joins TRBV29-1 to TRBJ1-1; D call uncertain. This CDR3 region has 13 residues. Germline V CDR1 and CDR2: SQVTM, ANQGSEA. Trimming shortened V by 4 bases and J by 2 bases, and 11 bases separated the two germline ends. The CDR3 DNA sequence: TGCAGCGTTGCGGGCCAGTATAACACTGAAGCTTTCTTT. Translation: CSVAGQYNTEAFF.